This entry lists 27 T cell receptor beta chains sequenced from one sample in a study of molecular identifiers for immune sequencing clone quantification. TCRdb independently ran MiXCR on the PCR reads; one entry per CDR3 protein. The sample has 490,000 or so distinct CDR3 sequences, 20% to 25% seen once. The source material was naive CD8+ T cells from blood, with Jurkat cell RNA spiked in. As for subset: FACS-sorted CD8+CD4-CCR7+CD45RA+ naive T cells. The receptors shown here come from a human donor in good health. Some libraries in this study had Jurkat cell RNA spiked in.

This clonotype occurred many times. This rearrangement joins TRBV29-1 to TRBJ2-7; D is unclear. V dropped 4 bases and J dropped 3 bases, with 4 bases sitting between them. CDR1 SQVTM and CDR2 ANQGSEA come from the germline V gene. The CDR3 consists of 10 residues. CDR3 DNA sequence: TGCAGCGTTGGAGGCTACGAGCAGTACTTC. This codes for CSVGGYEQYF.

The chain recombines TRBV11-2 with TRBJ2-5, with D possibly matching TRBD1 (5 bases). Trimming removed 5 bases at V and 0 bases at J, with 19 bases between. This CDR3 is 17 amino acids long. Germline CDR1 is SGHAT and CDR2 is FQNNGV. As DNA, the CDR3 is TGTGCCAGCAGCCTGGGGCCGGGCATTGCGTACCAAGAGACCCAGTACTTC. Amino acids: CASSLGPGIAYQETQYF.

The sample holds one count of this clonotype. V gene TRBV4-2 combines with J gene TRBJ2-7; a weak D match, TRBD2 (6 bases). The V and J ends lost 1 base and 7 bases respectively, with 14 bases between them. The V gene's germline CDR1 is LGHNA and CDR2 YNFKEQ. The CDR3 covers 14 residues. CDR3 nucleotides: TGTGCCAGCAGCCAAGGGCTCGCCGGGGGAGAGCAGTACTTC. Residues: CASSQGLAGGEQYF.

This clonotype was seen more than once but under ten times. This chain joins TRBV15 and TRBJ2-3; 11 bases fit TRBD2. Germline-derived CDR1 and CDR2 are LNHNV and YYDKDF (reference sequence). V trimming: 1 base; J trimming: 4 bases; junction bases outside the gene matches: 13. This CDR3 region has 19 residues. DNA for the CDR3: TGTGCCACCAGCAGAGTTCCCCCTCTCACTAGCGGGAGACCAGATACGCAGTATTTT. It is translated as CATSRVPPLTSGRPDTQYF.

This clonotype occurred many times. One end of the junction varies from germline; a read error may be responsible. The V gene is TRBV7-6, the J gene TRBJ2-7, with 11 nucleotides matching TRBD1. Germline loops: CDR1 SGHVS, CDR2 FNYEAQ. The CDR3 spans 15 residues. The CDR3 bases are TGCGCCAGCAGCCTTGGACAGGGGGCACCCTACGAGCAGTACTTC. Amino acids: CASSLGQGAPYEQYF.

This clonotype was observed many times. This CDR3 is CAAIRGDTQYF. DNA of the CDR3: TGTGCCGCGATAAGGGGAGATACGCAGTATTTT. The V gene is TRBV28, the J gene TRBJ2-3; maybe TRBD1 (5 bases). Germline values: CDR1 MDHEN, CDR2 SYDVKM. Trimming shortened V by 11 bases and J by 5 bases, and 11 bases separated the two germline ends. The CDR3 runs to 11 residues.

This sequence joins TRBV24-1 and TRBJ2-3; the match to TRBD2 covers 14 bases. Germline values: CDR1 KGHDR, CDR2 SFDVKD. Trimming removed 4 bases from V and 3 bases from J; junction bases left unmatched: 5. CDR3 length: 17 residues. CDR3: CATSEKGLAGATDTQYF. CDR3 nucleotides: TGTGCCACCAGTGAAAAGGGACTAGCGGGAGCAACAGATACGCAGTATTTT.

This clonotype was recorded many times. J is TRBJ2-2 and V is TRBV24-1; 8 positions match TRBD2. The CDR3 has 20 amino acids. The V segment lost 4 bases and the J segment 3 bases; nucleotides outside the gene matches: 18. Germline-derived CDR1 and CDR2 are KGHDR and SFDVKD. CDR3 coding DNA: TGTGCCACCAGTGACCGCGACCGACTAGCGAGGCAGCCTTACACCGGGGAGCTGTTTTTT. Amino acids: CATSDRDRLARQPYTGELFF.

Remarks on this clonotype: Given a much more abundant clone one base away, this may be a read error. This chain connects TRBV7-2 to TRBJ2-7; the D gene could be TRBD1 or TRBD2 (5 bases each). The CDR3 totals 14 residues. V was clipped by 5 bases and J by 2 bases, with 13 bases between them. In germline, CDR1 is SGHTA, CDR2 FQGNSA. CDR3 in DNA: TGTGCCAGCAGCGCGACCGGGGCTGCCTACGAGCAGTACTTC. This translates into CASSATGAAYEQYF.

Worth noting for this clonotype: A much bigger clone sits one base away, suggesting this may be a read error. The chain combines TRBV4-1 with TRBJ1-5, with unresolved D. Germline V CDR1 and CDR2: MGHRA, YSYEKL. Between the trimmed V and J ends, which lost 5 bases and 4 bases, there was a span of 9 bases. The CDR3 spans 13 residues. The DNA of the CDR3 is TGCGCCAGCAGCACGGTCATGAATCAGCCCCAGCATTTT. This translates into CASSTVMNQPQHF.

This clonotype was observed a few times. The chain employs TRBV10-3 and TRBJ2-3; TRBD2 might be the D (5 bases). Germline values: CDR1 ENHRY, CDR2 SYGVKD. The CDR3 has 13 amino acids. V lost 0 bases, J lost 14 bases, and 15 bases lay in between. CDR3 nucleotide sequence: TGTGCCATCAGTGAGTCTAACTTTCAGGCGGGGTATTTT. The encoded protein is CAISESNFQAGYF.

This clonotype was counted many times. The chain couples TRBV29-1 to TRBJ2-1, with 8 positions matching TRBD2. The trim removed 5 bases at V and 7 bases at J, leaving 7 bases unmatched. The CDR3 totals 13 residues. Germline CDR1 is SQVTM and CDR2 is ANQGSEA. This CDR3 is CSVISGIKNEQFF. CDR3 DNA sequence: TGCAGCGTTATTAGCGGGATTAAAAATGAGCAGTTCTTC.

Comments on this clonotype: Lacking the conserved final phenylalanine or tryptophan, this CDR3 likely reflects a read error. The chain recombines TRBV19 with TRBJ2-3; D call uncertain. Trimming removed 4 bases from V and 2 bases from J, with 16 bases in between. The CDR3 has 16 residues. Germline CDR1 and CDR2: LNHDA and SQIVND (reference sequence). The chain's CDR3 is CASSTAEIAPTDTQYS. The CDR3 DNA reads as TGTGCCAGTAGTACCGCCGAGATAGCCCCCACAGATACGCAGTATTCT.

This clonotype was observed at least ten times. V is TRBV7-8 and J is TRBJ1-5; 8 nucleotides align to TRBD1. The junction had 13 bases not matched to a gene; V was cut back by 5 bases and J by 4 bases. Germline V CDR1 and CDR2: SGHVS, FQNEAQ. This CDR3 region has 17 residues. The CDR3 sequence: CASSNPRDRKGNQPQHF. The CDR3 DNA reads TGTGCCAGCAGCAACCCACGGGACAGGAAAGGAAATCAGCCCCAGCATTTT. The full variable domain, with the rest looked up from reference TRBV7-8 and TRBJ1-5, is GAGVSQSPRYKVAKRGQDVALRCDPISGHVSLFWYQQALGQGPEFLTYFQNEAQLDKSGLPSDRFFAERPEGSVSTLKIQRTQQEDSAVYLCASSNPRDRKGNQPQHFGDGTRLSIL.

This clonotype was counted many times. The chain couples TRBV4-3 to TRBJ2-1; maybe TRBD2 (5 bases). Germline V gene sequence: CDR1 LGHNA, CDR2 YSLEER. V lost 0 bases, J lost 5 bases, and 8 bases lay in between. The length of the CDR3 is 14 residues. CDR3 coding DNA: TGCGCCAGCAGCCAAGAGGACGGGGACAATGAGCAGTTCTTC. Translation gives CASSQEDGDNEQFF.

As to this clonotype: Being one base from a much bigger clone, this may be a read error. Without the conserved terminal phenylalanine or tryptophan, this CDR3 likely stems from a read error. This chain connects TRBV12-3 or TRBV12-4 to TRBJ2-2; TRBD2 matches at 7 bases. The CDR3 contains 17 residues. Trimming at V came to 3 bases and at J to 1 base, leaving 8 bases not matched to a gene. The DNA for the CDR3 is TGTGCCAGCAGTTTTATAGCGGGTCAAAAGAACACCGGGGAGCTGTTTCTT. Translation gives CASSFIAGQKNTGELFL.

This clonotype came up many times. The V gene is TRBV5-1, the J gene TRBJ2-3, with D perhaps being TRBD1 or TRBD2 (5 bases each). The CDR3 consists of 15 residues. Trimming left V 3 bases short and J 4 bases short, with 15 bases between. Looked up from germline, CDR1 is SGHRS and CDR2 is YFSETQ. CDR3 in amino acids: CASSSSGTRPDTQYF. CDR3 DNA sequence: TGCGCCAGCAGCTCCTCCGGGACCCGCCCAGATACGCAGTATTTT.

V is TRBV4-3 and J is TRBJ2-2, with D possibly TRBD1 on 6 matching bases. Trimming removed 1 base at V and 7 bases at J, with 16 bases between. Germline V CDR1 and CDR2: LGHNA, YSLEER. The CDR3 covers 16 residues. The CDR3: CASSQGKGGQGGELFF. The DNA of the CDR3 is TGCGCCAGCAGCCAAGGAAAAGGGGGTCAGGGCGGGGAGCTGTTTTTT.

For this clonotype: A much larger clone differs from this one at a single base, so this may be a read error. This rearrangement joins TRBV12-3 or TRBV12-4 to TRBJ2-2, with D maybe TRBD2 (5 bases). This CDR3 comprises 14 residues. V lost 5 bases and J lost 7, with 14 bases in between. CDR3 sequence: CASSRAVRGGELFF. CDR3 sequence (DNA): TGTGCCAGCAGTCGTGCGGTTCGGGGCGGGGAGCTGTTTTTT.

The CDR3 nucleotides read TGCAGTGCTAGAGATCGACCATCAGGGCTAACTAATGAAAAACTGTTTTTT. Translation gives CSARDRPSGLTNEKLFF. The chain recombines TRBV20-1 with TRBJ1-4, with a tentative D call TRBD1 (5 bases). The V and J ends lost 0 bases and 1 base respectively, with 15 bases between them. Looked up from germline, CDR1 is DFQATT and CDR2 is SNEGSKA (reference sequence). This CDR3 has 17 amino acids.

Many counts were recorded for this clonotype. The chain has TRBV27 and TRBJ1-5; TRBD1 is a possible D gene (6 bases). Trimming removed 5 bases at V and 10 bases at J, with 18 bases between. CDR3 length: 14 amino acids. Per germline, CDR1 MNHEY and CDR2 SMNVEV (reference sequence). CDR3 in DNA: TGTGCCAGCAGTCTCGGCAGGGGTAGTACTCCCCAGCATTTT. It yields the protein CASSLGRGSTPQHF.

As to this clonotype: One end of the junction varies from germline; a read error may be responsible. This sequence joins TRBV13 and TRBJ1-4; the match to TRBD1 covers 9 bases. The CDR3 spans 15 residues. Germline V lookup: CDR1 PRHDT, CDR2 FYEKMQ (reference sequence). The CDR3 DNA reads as TGTGCCGGCAGCCAAGGGGGACAGGGTAATGAAAAACTGTTTTTT. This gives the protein CAGSQGGQGNEKLFF.

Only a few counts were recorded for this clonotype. CDR3 loop: CASSYVFMNTEAFF. DNA of the CDR3: TGTGCCAGCAGTTACGTATTCATGAACACTGAAGCTTTCTTT. This chain links TRBV6-2 or TRBV6-3 with TRBJ1-1, with D unresolved. From germline, CDR1 is MNHEY and CDR2 SVGEGT. The CDR3 has 14 residues. Between the trimmed V and J ends, which lost 2 bases and 0 bases, there was a span of 7 bases.

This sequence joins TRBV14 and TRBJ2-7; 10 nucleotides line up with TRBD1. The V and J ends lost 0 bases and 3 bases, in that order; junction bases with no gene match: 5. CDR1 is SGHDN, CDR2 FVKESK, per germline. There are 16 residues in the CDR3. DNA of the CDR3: TGTGCCAGCAGCCAAGACCCCGGGACAGGGGACTACGAGCAGTACTTC. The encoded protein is CASSQDPGTGDYEQYF.

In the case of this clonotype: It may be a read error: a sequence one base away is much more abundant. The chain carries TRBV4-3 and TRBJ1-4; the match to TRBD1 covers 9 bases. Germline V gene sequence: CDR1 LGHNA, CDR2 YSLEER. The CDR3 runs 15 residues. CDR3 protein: CASSHGTGHNGKLFF. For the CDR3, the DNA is TGCGCCAGCAGCCATGGGACAGGGCATAATGGAAAACTGTTTTTT.

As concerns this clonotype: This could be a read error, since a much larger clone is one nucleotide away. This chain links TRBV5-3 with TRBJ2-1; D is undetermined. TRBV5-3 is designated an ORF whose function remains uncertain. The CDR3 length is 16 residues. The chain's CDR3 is CASSFVPAPSYNEQFF. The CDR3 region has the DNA TGTGCCAGCAGCTTCGTCCCGGCTCCCTCCTACAATGAGCAGTTCTTC.

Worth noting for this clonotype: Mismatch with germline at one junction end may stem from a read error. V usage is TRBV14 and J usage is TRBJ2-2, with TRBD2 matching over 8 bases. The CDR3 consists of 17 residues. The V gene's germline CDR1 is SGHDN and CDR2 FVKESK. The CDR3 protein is CARSQDPIAGYTGELFF. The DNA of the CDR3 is TGTGCCCGCAGCCAAGATCCTATAGCGGGGTACACCGGGGAGCTGTTTTTT.